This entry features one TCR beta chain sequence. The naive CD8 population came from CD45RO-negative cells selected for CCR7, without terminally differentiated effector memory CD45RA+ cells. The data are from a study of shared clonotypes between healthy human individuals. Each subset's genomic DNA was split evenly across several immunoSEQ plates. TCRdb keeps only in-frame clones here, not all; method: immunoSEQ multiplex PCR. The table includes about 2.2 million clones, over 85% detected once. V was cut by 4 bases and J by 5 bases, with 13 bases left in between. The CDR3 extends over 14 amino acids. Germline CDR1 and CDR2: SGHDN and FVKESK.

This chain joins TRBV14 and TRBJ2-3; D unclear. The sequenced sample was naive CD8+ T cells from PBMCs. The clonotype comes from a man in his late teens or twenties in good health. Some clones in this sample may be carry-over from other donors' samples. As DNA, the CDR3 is TGTGCCAGCAGCCGCTTCGGCCCCCGAGATACGCAGTATTTT. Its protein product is CASSRFGPRDTQYF.